Below, 4 T cell receptor beta chains from the same sample are listed, as sequenced in a study of shared clonotypes between healthy human individuals. Profiling relied on immunoSEQ multiplex PCR, and the TCRdb table lists in-frame clones only, not all of them. This table has 1.6 million or so clones, roughly 96% appearing once. Sample: naive CD4+ T cells sorted from blood. The subset: CD45RA+ positively selected. The receptors come from a man aged 25 to 40 in good health.

The V call is TRBV7-8, the J call TRBJ2-6; 12 bases line up with TRBD1. Germline V CDR1 and CDR2: SGHVS, FQNEAQ. J gave up 0 bases and V 6 bases, and 9 bases lay outside the gene matches. CDR3 length: 19 amino acids. Here the CDR3 reads CASSRRRGQGASGANVLTF. The CDR3 DNA follows: TGTGCCAGCAGTCGACGACGGGGACAGGGGGCCTCTGGGGCCAACGTCCTGACTTTC.

The table lists this clone with a few counts. This sequence joins TRBV20-1 and TRBJ1-5; weak D call: TRBD1 (6 bases). This CDR3 is 11 amino acids long. Deletions cut 5 bases from V and 6 bases from J, with 8 bases between. Germline CDR1 reads DFQATT; CDR2 reads SNEGSKA (reference sequence). The CDR3, as DNA: TGCAGTGCTCAGGACAGTCAGCCCCAGCATTTT. Protein product: CSAQDSQPQHF.

This clone has a single count. J is TRBJ2-2 and V is TRBV6-4; no clear D gene. Between the trimmed V and J ends, which lost 2 bases and 4 bases, there was a span of 5 bases. The CDR3 is 13 residues long. CDR1 and CDR2 (germline): MRHNA, SNTAGT. The CDR3 DNA reads as TGTGCCAGCAGTGACGGCCTCACCGGGGAGCTGTTTTTT. Its translation is CASSDGLTGELFF.

The J gene is TRBJ2-2, the V gene TRBV2, with D possibly matching TRBD2 (6 bases). This CDR3 region has 13 residues. V was clipped by 4 bases and J by 6 bases, with 9 bases between them. Germline V gene sequence: CDR1 SNHLY, CDR2 FYNNEI. The CDR3 DNA sequence: TGTGCCAGCAGTGGTCTAGCGTCCGGGGAGCTGTTTTTT. Translated: CASSGLASGELFF. Using reference TRBV2 and TRBJ2-2 for the parts outside the CDR3, the full variable domain is EPEVTQTPSHQVTQMGQEVILRCVPISNHLYFYWYRQILGQKVEFLVSFYNNEISEKSEIFDDQFSVERPDGSNFTLKIRSTKLEDSAMYFCASSGLASGELFFGEGSRLTVL.